This T cell receptor beta chain was found in a study of blood T cell repertoires in COVID-19. The overall study: The cDNA or gDNA used as material had been derived from T cells, B-cell-depleted T cells, or PBMCs.

The assay was immunoSEQ multiplex PCR, and TCRdb's table has in-frame clones only and misses some. The table records some 170,000 clones, roughly 84% of them present only once. Germline CDR1 is SGDLS and CDR2 is YYNGEE. The CDR3 loop spans 17 amino acids. Trimming pared 0 bases from V and 0 bases from J, leaving 10 bases between. The chain uses TRBV9 and TRBJ1-6; D is unclear. Sequences were obtained from peripheral blood. This TCR came from a woman older than 75 with active or convalescent COVID-19. Written as DNA, the CDR3 is TGTGCCAGCAGCGTAGATATGGGGAGCTCCTATAATTCACCCCTCCACTTT. Residues: CASSVDMGSSYNSPLHF.